Each of the 23 T cell receptor beta chains below was sequenced from the same sample in a study of shared clonotypes between healthy human individuals. Generated by immunoSEQ multiplex PCR, the TCRdb table keeps only in-frame clones and is missing some. Found here are hundreds of thousands of clones, around 95% of them singletons; the top ten hold over 0.095%. Naivety among CD8 cells was defined by CD45RO negativity and positive CCR7 selection, thereby excluding terminally differentiated effector memory CD45RA+ cells. The sequenced material came from naive CD8+ T cells sorted from blood. The source of these receptors is a woman younger than 45 in good health.

This clone was observed a few times. The V and J genes are TRBV7-9 and TRBJ2-7; 10 nucleotides align to TRBD1. The ends lost 5 bases at V and 2 bases at J; junction bases unmatched: 6. This CDR3 spans 15 amino acids. Germline lookup yields CDR1 SEHNR and CDR2 FQNEAQ (reference sequence). This chain's CDR3 is CASSHRDRGAYEQYF. For the CDR3, the DNA is TGTGCCAGCAGCCACCGGGACAGGGGAGCCTACGAGCAGTACTTC.

This clone was recorded once. This chain joins TRBV7-9 and TRBJ2-7, with D uncertain. The CDR3 contains 16 residues. Germline V gene data show CDR1 as SEHNR and CDR2 as FQNEAQ (reference sequence). V was shortened by 5 bases and J by 4 bases, with 21 bases between the two germline ends. This CDR3 reads CASSDWEQLNQYEQYF. CDR3 bases: TGTGCCAGCAGCGATTGGGAACAGCTGAACCAGTACGAGCAGTACTTC.

This rearrangement joins TRBV28 to TRBJ2-7; D perhaps matches TRBD1 (6 bases). Germline CDR1 is MDHEN and CDR2 is SYDVKM. The CDR3 is 18 amino acids. The V end lost 3 bases, the J end lost 3 bases, and 24 bases lay between the germline ends. The CDR3 reads CASSFPGQSMEWGYEQYF. The CDR3 DNA reads as TGTGCCAGCAGTTTCCCTGGACAGTCAATGGAGTGGGGCTACGAGCAGTACTTC.

The chain has TRBV19 and TRBJ2-7, with 9 positions matching TRBD2. V shed 4 bases, J shed 2 bases, and the junction held 12 bases outside the gene matches. CDR3 length: 17 residues. Germline CDR1 is LNHDA and CDR2 is SQIVND (reference sequence). The CDR3 loop is CASSTPRTSVSPYEQYF. The CDR3 DNA is TGTGCCAGTAGTACCCCCCGGACTAGCGTTTCTCCCTACGAGCAGTACTTC.

The chain carries TRBV5-1 and TRBJ1-2; D is uncertain. V dropped 6 bases and J dropped 4 bases, with 13 bases sitting between them. The CDR3 has 13 residues. Germline V gene lookup returns CDR1 SGHRS and CDR2 YFSETQ. CDR3 sequence: CASNVRGGYGYTF. Written as DNA, the CDR3 is TGCGCCAGCAATGTGCGTGGAGGCTATGGCTACACCTTC.

This clone was observed a single time. The chain couples TRBV19 to TRBJ2-3; 8 bases are shared with TRBD1. The junction had 6 bases not matched to a gene; V was cut back by 6 bases and J by 1 base. There are 15 residues in the CDR3. Germline CDR1 and CDR2: LNHDA and SQIVND (reference sequence). CDR3 sequence reads: CASSPGQARTDTQYF. CDR3 in DNA: TGTGCCAGTAGCCCGGGACAGGCCCGCACAGATACGCAGTATTTT.

The chain couples TRBV10-3 to TRBJ1-6, with no clear D. Germline V gene lookup returns CDR1 ENHRY and CDR2 SYGVKD. The CDR3 spans 15 residues. V lost 2 bases, J lost 5 bases, and 10 bases lay in between. The DNA of the CDR3 is TGTGCCATCAGTGAGGAAGGCGCCGATAATTCACCCCTCCACTTT. Amino acid sequence: CAISEEGADNSPLHF.

This rearrangement joins TRBV9 to TRBJ2-3; TRBD2 might be the D (7 bases). Germline CDR1 SGDLS, CDR2 YYNGEE. The V end was cut by 2 bases, the J end by 6 bases, with 16 bases between. The CDR3 length is 15 residues. The CDR3 loop is CASSVARGAVDTQYF. The CDR3, as DNA: TGTGCCAGCAGCGTTGCCCGGGGGGCTGTGGATACGCAGTATTTT.

The rearrangement links TRBV2 to TRBJ1-1, with a tentative D call TRBD1 (5 bases). The CDR3 extends over 15 amino acids. V shed 8 bases and J shed 0 bases, with 16 bases lying between them. Germline V CDR1 and CDR2: SNHLY, FYNNEI. The CDR3 protein is CASGGKDTLNTEAFF. In nucleotides, the CDR3 is TGTGCCAGCGGGGGAAAGGACACCCTGAACACTGAAGCTTTCTTT. Combining the CDR3 with reference TRBV2 and TRBJ1-1 gives the whole variable domain EPEVTQTPSHQVTQMGQEVILRCVPISNHLYFYWYRQILGQKVEFLVSFYNNEISEKSEIFDDQFSVERPDGSNFTLKIRSTKLEDSAMYFCASGGKDTLNTEAFFGQGTRLTVV.

V is TRBV25-1 and J is TRBJ2-7; D possibly corresponds to TRBD2 (5 bases). The CDR3 has 14 amino acids. The V end was cut by 6 bases, the J end by 4 bases, with 16 bases between. Germline CDR1 MGHDK, CDR2 SYGVNS. CDR3 sequence: CASRGYGKSYEQYF. Written as DNA, the CDR3 is TGTGCCAGCAGGGGATACGGGAAAAGTTACGAGCAGTACTTC.

This clone has a single count. The chain is built from TRBV6-4 and TRBJ2-3; D gene ambiguous. V lost 3 bases to trimming and J lost 2 bases, with 9 bases between them. This CDR3 comprises 14 residues. CDR1 is MRHNA and CDR2 is SNTAGT in the germline V gene. CDR3 DNA sequence: TGTGCCAGCAGTGATTACGGGTTCACAGATACGCAGTATTTT. As protein: CASSDYGFTDTQYF.

This chain connects TRBV6-1 to TRBJ1-2; D is perhaps TRBD1 (5 bases). There are 13 residues in the CDR3. Germline loops: CDR1 MNHNS, CDR2 SASEGT. V was trimmed by 4 bases and J by 3 bases, leaving 9 bases between them. This chain's CDR3 is CASSARDYYGYTF. In DNA, the CDR3 is TGTGCCAGCAGTGCCCGGGACTACTATGGCTACACCTTC.

The rearrangement joins TRBV13 to TRBJ2-7; 9 nucleotides match TRBD1. CDR3 length: 14 amino acids. The germline V gene has CDR1 PRHDT and CDR2 FYEKMQ (reference sequence). V dropped 5 bases and J dropped 4; count of bases not matched to a gene: 6. The CDR3 region is CASSHGTGPYEQYF. The CDR3, as DNA: TGTGCCAGCAGCCACGGGACAGGGCCGTACGAGCAGTACTTC.

The chain joins TRBV6-1 to TRBJ2-1, with 14 bases that match TRBD2. Germline trimming cut 2 bases from V and 8 bases from J; bases unmatched to any gene: 8. In germline, CDR1 is MNHNS, CDR2 SASEGT. The CDR3 spans 17 residues. As DNA, the CDR3 is TGTGCCAGCAGTGAAAGGGGACTAGCGGGAGTTAGAGATGAGCAGTTCTTC. Amino acid sequence: CASSERGLAGVRDEQFF.

V is TRBV30 and J is TRBJ2-7; possibly TRBD1 or TRBD2 for D (7 bases each). CDR1 is GTSNPN, CDR2 SVGIG, per germline (reference sequence). CDR3 size: 13 residues. With 3 bases removed from V and 6 bases from J, the gap between germline ends came to 15 bases. DNA of the CDR3: TGTGCCTGGAGACCAACAGGGGAGGGCGAGCAGTACTTC. Translating gives CAWRPTGEGEQYF.

The chain combines TRBV7-6 with TRBJ1-4, with TRBD1 matching 9 bases. Germline V gene data show CDR1 as SGHVS and CDR2 as FNYEAQ. Germline trimming cut 5 bases from V and 7 bases from J; bases unmatched to any gene: 11. The CDR3 totals 16 residues. The CDR3 DNA reads TGTGCCAGCAGCCGGGGGGGCGGGACAGGGAGTGAAAAACTGTTTTTT. It is translated as CASSRGGGTGSEKLFF. The complete variable domain, with remaining parts taken from reference TRBV7-6 and TRBJ1-4, reads GAGVSQSPRYKVTKRGQDVALRCDPISGHVSLYWYRQALGQGPEFLTYFNYEAQQDKSGLPNDRFSAERPEGSISTLTIQRTEQRDSAMYRCASSRGGGTGSEKLFFGSGTQLSVL.

This rearrangement joins TRBV9 to TRBJ2-7, with TRBD2 matching 12 bases. The CDR3 sequence is 15 residues long. Germline V gene sequence: CDR1 SGDLS, CDR2 YYNGEE. V gave up 4 bases and J gave up 5 bases; unmatched junction bases: 7. CDR3 amino acids: CASSSRTSGNDEQYF. CDR3 nucleotides: TGTGCCAGCAGCTCTAGGACTAGCGGGAACGACGAGCAGTACTTC. Full variable domain (remainder filled in from reference TRBV9 and TRBJ2-7): DSGVTQTPKHLITATGQRVTLRCSPRSGDLSVYWYQQSLDQGLQFLIQYYNGEERAKGNILERFSAQQFPDLHSELNLSSLELGDSALYFCASSSRTSGNDEQYFGPGTRLTVT.

The rearrangement joins TRBV7-3 to TRBJ1-4, with D unclear. The CDR3 loop spans 20 amino acids. Germline V gene data show CDR1 as SGHTA and CDR2 as FQGTGA. V lost 5 bases, J lost 0 bases, and 25 bases lay in between. The CDR3 loop is CASSRRMGGSRRATNEKLFF. Written as DNA, the CDR3 is TGTGCCAGCAGCCGTAGGATGGGAGGCAGCCGGAGGGCAACTAATGAAAAACTGTTTTTT. Using reference TRBV7-3 and TRBJ1-4 for the parts outside the CDR3, the full variable domain is GAGVSQTPSNKVTEKGKYVELRCDPISGHTALYWYRQSLGQGPEFLIYFQGTGAADDSGLPNDRFFAVRPEGSVSTLKIQRTERGDSAVYLCASSRRMGGSRRATNEKLFFGSGTQLSVL.

The V gene is TRBV11-2, the J gene TRBJ2-7; D not certain. Trimming removed 3 bases at V and 3 bases at J, with 12 bases between. The germline CDR1 and CDR2 sequences are SGHAT and FQNNGV. CDR3 size: 14 residues. The CDR3 reads CASSFRTEYYEQYF. DNA of the CDR3: TGTGCCAGCAGCTTTCGGACCGAATACTACGAGCAGTACTTC.

V gene TRBV5-4 combines with J gene TRBJ1-2; tentatively, D is TRBD1 (5 bases). The V end lost 2 bases, the J end lost 4 bases, and 12 bases lay between the germline ends. Germline V CDR1 and CDR2: SGHNT, YYREEE (reference sequence). There are 14 residues in the CDR3. The CDR3 region has the DNA TGTGCCAGCAGCTTCGGCGACAGAACCTATGGCTACACCTTC. It is translated as CASSFGDRTYGYTF. The entire variable domain, with the rest obtained from reference TRBV5-4 and TRBJ1-2, is as follows: ETGVTQSPTHLIKTRGQQVTLRCSSQSGHNTVSWYQQALGQGPQFIFQYYREEENGRGNFPPRFSGLQFPNYSSELNVNALELDDSALYLCASSFGDRTYGYTFGSGTRLTVV.

The V call is TRBV27, the J call TRBJ2-2; 9 bases are a match to TRBD1. The V and J ends lost 10 bases and 2 bases, in that order; junction bases with no gene match: 8. From germline, CDR1 is MNHEY and CDR2 SMNVEV (reference sequence). CDR3 length equals 15 residues. CDR3 residues: CATGQGPYNTGELFF. As DNA, the CDR3 is TGTGCCACCGGACAGGGGCCCTATAACACCGGGGAGCTGTTTTTT.

The chain couples TRBV27 to TRBJ2-7, with a weak D call TRBD2 (5 bases). Germline assignment: CDR1 MNHEY and CDR2 SMNVEV (reference sequence). The CDR3 extends over 15 amino acids. Trimming pared 10 bases from V and 6 bases from J, leaving 25 bases between. CDR3 in amino acids: CATPIITTSLPEQYF. CDR3 in DNA: TGTGCCACGCCCATAATTACTACTAGTCTACCCGAGCAGTACTTC.

This clone appeared once. This chain uses TRBV5-1 with TRBJ2-2; TRBD1 is a possible D gene (6 bases). This CDR3 contains 15 residues. The germline V gene encodes CDR1 SGHRS and CDR2 YFSETQ. The V end lost 1 base, the J end lost 5 bases, and 12 bases lay between the germline ends. The CDR3 here is CASSLMQRGTGELFF. Here the CDR3 DNA reads TGCGCCAGCAGCTTGATGCAGAGGGGGACCGGGGAGCTGTTTTTT.